This T cell receptor (beta chain) was recovered during a study of cytomegalovirus exposure and HLA in healthy donors. Study-wide results and limits: Confirmation in vitro established that a few CMV-associated chains were specific for CMV antigens. Segments of the TCR beta V type were, in most cases, productive about 90% or about 30% of the time in an earlier analysis. The classifier, whose performance was assessed in both the original and validation cohorts, reportedly diagnosed cytomegalovirus status with high specificity and sensitivity. In a later analysis, a genetic analysis reported fewer productive-TCR N-insertions in an Asian-associated ancestry cluster than the cohort average.

Turning to this clone: What it binds is not known.

Primers for the PCR totalled 60 Vbeta and 13 Jbeta. Sequenced by immunoSEQ multiplex PCR; TCRdb stores in-frame clones only, minus some. The table for this sample gives around 100,000 clones. Germline V gene sequence: CDR1 KGHSH, CDR2 LQKENI. The ends lost 2 bases at V and 4 bases at J; junction bases unmatched: 3. The CDR3 contains 15 residues. What was sequenced was PBMCs. The chain combines TRBV18 with TRBJ1-5, with 9 bases lining up with TRBD1. This clonotype originated in a man aged 30 to 45 in good health and CMV-seronegative. The CDR3 sequence is CASSPMGQGNQPQHF. Written as DNA, the CDR3 is TGTGCCAGCTCACCAATGGGACAGGGAAATCAGCCCCAGCATTTT.